A selection of T cell receptor beta chains follows, all from one sample in a study of shared T cell receptors in the human thymus. Sequencing was performed with immunoSEQ multiplex PCR; in TCRdb, only in-frame clones are kept and a portion is missing. The sample gives around 340,000 clones, about 95% of which show up once; about 0.02% is in the top ten. What was sequenced was thymocytes. The source is a human donor. Each CDR3 is given with its conserved first and last residue. Each record gives: clone size, D gene, J gene, V gene, CDR3 DNA, CDR3 protein. D genes are given only for firm matches. The size of a clone is reported for some rows only, either as once, few or many, or as a class for expanded clones.

. TRBD1 TRBJ1-1 TRBV30 TGTGCCTGGAGTGGGGACAGGGGCCCAAACCTCAACACTGAAGCTTTCTTT CAWSGDRGPNLNTEAFF
. TRBD2 TRBJ2-5 TRBV7-2 TGTGCCAGCAGCTTAGCGGCTGGCGGGGGGGGAGAGACCCAGTACTTC CASSLAAGGGGETQYF
. TRBD1 TRBJ2-1 TRBV23-1 TGCGCCGCAATGGGAACAGGGGCCTACAATGAGCAGTTCTTC CAAMGTGAYNEQFF
. TRBD2 TRBJ2-4 TRBV5-6 TGTGCCAGCAGCTTTAAGGGACTAGCGAGAAAAAACATTCAGTACTTC CASSFKGLARKNIQYF
once . TRBJ1-5 TRBV7-9 TGTGCCAGCAGCTATTCCGGGAGTTCTTCGCCCCAGCATTTT CASSYSGSSSPQHF
. . TRBJ2-1 TRBV7-6 TGTGCCAGCAGCCGCAGGTCTGAGCAGTTCTTC CASSRRSEQFF
. TRBD1 TRBJ1-5 TRBV28 TGTGCCAGCAGTTTATTCGTGACAGGGGGCAGCAATCAGCCCCAGCATTTT CASSLFVTGGSNQPQHF
. . TRBJ1-4 TRBV28 TGTGCCAGCACCGAGGAGGAAAAACTGTTTTTT CASTEEEKLFF
. . TRBJ2-7 TRBV11-2 TGTGCCAGCAGCTTAGTGGATGGCAGGGTAGACGACGAGCAGTACTTC CASSLVDGRVDDEQYF
. . TRBJ2-5 TRBV27 TGTGCCAGCAGTTTACGGGGTGTGGGCTCCCCGACCCAGTACTTC CASSLRGVGSPTQYF
few TRBD1 TRBJ2-4 TRBV5-6 TGTGCCAGCAGCTTGGGATCGGGACAGAAGATAGCCAAAAACATTCAGTACTTC CASSLGSGQKIAKNIQYF
. TRBD2 TRBJ2-1 TRBV7-9 TGTGCCAGCAGCTCGGAGCGGGACTCCTACAATGAGCAGTTCTTC CASSSERDSYNEQFF
once . TRBJ1-4 TRBV4-1 TGCGCCAGCAGCCAAACGTCCCCGCCCGCGGGACAAAGGGGAACTAATGAAAAACTGTTTTTT CASSQTSPPAGQRGTNEKLFF
. TRBD1 TRBJ1-2 TRBV23-1 TGCGCCAGCAGTCGGGACAGGGATGGCTACACCTTC CASSRDRDGYTF
. TRBD1 TRBJ1-1 TRBV6-5 TGTGCCAGCAGGAGACAGGGAGGGAACACTGAAGCTTTCTTT CASRRQGGNTEAFF
. . TRBJ2-7 TRBV9 TGTGCCAGCAGCGTCGGCGGGATCGCCTACGAGCAGTACTTC CASSVGGIAYEQYF
. . TRBJ2-6 TRBV7-9 TGTGCTCTGGGACCCAGCTCTGGGGCCAACGTCCTGACTTTC CALGPSSGANVLTF
. TRBD2 TRBJ2-1 TRBV28 TGTGCCAGCAGTTTCGCCCGACCGACTAGCGGGAGGGCCGGCTCCTACAATGAGCAGTTCTTC CASSFARPTSGRAGSYNEQFF
. . TRBJ1-3 TRBV18 TGTGCCAGCTCACCACCGTCGGGTCTCTCTGGAAACACCATATATTTT CASSPPSGLSGNTIYF
. TRBD2 TRBJ2-1 TRBV5-4 TGTGCCAGCAGCTTGGAACCTAGCGGGAGTAGCAATGAGCAGTTCTTC CASSLEPSGSSNEQFF
. . TRBJ1-5 TRBV28 TGTGCCAGCAGAGACAGCGGACGTAGCAATCAGCCCCAGCATTTT CASRDSGRSNQPQHF
. . TRBJ2-7 TRBV9 TGTGCCAGCAGCTCTAGGGGACCATACTACGAGCAGTACTTC CASSSRGPYYEQYF
. TRBD2 TRBJ2-1 TRBV7-9 TGTGCCAGCAGCTTAGTTATGTGCGGGAGGGCCTATGAGCAGTTCTTC CASSLVMCGRAYEQFF
. TRBD2 TRBJ2-1 TRBV30 TGTGCCTGGAGTGTATATACGGGACTAGCGGTAGAGAGCAATGAGCAGTTCTTC CAWSVYTGLAVESNEQFF
. TRBD2 TRBJ2-7 TRBV28 TGTGCCAGCAGCCCCACCGCGGACAGGAGGGGACTAGCGGGAGCGGGGGAGCCTACCTACGAGCAGTACTTC CASSPTADRRGLAGAGEPTYEQYF
. . TRBJ2-7 TRBV14 TGTGCCAGCAGTCCGGGCCCGTTCTTC CASSPGPFF
. . TRBJ2-3 TRBV14 TGTGCCAGCAGCCAAGATCCCCTGGACACGGATAGCACAGATACGCAGTATTTT CASSQDPLDTDSTDTQYF
. . TRBJ2-1 TRBV25-1 TGTGCCAGCAAGCTGGGCAATTGGATGGCGAATGAGCAGTTCTTC CASKLGNWMANEQFF
. . TRBJ1-2 TRBV27 TGTGCCAGCAGTCCCGTAGGCAGTAGCTATGGCTACACCTTC CASSPVGSSYGYTF
. . TRBJ2-1 TRBV5-1 TGCGCCAGCAGTCGGATCTACAATGAGCAGTTCTTC CASSRIYNEQFF
. . TRBJ2-7 TRBV28 TGTGCCAGCAGCCAGGCAGGGGTCAGGTACGAGCAGTACTTC CASSQAGVRYEQYF
few TRBD2 TRBJ2-2 TRBV29-1 TGCAGCGGGACTAGCGAAGGCGGGGAGCTGTTTTTT CSGTSEGGELFF
. . TRBJ2-6 TRBV7-2 TGTGCCAGCAGCTTATATGACATATACTCTGGGGCCAACGTCCTGACTTTC CASSLYDIYSGANVLTF
. TRBD2 TRBJ2-7 TRBV5-6 TGTGCCAGCAGCTGGCGACCTACTAGGGGCGGGAGGGCCCACGAGCAGTACTTC CASSWRPTRGGRAHEQYF
. TRBD1 TRBJ1-1 TRBV4-1 TGCGCCAGCAGCCAAGGGCGCGAAGGTTACAGGGGCGTCGGGAACACTGAAGCTTTCTTT CASSQGREGYRGVGNTEAFF
. TRBD1 TRBJ2-5 TRBV7-6 TGTGCCAGCAGCTGGACAGGAGGTCAAGAGACCCAGTACTTC CASSWTGGQETQYF
. . TRBJ1-2 TRBV18 TGTGCCAGCTCGCCCCCTCGACAGCACTATGGCTACACCTTC CASSPPRQHYGYTF
. TRBD1 TRBJ2-5 TRBV28 TGTGCCAGCAGTCCCACCGGACAGGAAGGGGAGACCCAGTACTTC CASSPTGQEGETQYF
. . TRBJ1-5 TRBV7-8 TGTGCCAGCAGCCCATCGAACAGGGAGAGGATCAATCAGCCCCAGCATTTT CASSPSNRERINQPQHF
. . TRBJ1-2 TRBV5-1 TGCGCCAGCAGCTCGACTCGGGCTAACTATGGCTACACCTTC CASSSTRANYGYTF
. TRBD2 TRBJ2-1 TRBV5-1 TGCGCCAGCAGCTTGCTTGCCGGGGAGCGGGAGTGGGGTGAGCAGTTCTTC CASSLLAGEREWGEQFF
. TRBD1 TRBJ1-2 TRBV10-1 TGCGCCAGCAGTTGGGAACAGGGGGCAGCAGACTATGGCTACACCTTC CASSWEQGAADYGYTF